There are many counts of the clone carrying this T cell receptor (beta chain). What it recognizes is unknown. This specimen comes from a study of Graves' ophthalmopathy and Graves' hyperthyroidism. The CDR3 extends over 14 amino acids. Germline lookup yields CDR1 SNHLY and CDR2 FYNNEI. Trimming cost V 8 bases and J 8 bases; bases outside gene matches: 14. RNA transcripts served as template for amplifying TCR beta CDR3 sequences. RT-PCR was first run with HTBI primers, then multiplex PCR in a second round. One entry per CDR3 protein, called by TCRdb with MiXCR from the multiplex PCR reads. The sample has hundreds of thousands of distinct CDR3 sequences; more than 40% are singletons. Study findings and constraints: Stable hyperthyroidism and ophthalmopathy were told apart by a 13-signature model, which achieved 85% to 90% sensitivity and approximately 81% specificity.

A diagnosis was made from clinical symptoms together with serum thyroxine, TRAb, thyroid ultrasound and orbital computed tomography. PBMCs were obtained from 9 to 10 ml of fresh peripheral blood. The sequencing input was peripheral blood. The receptor's source is an adult man with Graves' ophthalmopathy. The V gene is TRBV2, the J gene TRBJ1-1, with 7 bases fitting TRBD1. CDR3: CASCAQGGGFEAFF. The CDR3 DNA follows: TGTGCCAGCTGTGCCCAGGGGGGAGGTTTCGAAGCTTTCTTT.